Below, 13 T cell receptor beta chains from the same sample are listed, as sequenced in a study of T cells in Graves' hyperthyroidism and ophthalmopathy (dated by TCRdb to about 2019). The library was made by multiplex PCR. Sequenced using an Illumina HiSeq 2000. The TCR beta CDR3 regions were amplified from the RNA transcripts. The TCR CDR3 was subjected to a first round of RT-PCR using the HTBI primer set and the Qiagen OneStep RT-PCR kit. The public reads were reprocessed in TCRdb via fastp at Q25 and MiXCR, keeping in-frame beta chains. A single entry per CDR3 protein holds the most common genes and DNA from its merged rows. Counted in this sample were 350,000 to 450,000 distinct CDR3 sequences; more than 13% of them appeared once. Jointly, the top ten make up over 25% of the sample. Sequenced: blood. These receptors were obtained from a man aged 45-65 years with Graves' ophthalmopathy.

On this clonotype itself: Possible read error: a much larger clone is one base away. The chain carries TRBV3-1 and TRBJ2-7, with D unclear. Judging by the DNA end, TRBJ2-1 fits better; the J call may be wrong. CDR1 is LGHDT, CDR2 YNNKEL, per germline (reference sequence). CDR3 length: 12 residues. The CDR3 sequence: CASSQGFYEQFF. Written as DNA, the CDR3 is TGTGCCAGCAGCCAAGGTTTCTACGAGCAGTTCTTC.

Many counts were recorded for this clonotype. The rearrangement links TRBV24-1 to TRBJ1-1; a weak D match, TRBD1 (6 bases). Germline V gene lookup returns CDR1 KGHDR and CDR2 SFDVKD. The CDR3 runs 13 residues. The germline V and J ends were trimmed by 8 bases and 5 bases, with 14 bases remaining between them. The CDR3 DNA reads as TGTGCCACCACACCCAGCAGGGGTACTGAAGCTTTCTTT. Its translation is CATTPSRGTEAFF.

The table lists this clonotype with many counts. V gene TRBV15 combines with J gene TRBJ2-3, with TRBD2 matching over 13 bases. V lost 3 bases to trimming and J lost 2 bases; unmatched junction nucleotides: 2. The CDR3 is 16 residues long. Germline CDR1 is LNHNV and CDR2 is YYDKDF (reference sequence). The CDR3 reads CATSSGTSGTTDTQYF. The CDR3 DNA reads TGTGCCACCAGCAGCGGGACTAGCGGGACCACAGATACGCAGTATTTT.

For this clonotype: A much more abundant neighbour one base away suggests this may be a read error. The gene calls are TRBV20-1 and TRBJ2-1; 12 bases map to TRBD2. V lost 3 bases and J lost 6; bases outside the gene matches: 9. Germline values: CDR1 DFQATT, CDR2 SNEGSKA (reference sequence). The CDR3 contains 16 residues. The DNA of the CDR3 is TGCAGTGCTAGTTATGCGGGACTAGCGGGCCTCAATGAGCAGTTCTTC. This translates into CSASYAGLAGLNEQFF.

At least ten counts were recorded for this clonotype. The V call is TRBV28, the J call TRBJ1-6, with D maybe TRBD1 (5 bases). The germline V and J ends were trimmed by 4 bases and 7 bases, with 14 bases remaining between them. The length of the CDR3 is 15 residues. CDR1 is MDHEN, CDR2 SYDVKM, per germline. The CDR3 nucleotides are TGTGCCAGCAGTTCCGCCGGGACCGGGAATTCACCCCTCCACTTT. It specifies CASSSAGTGNSPLHF. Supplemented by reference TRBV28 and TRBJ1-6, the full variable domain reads DVKVTQSSRYLVKRTGEKVFLECVQDMDHENMFWYRQDPGLGLRLIYFSYDVKMKEKGDIPEGYSVSREKKERFSLILESASTNQTSMYLCASSSAGTGNSPLHFGNGTRLTVT.

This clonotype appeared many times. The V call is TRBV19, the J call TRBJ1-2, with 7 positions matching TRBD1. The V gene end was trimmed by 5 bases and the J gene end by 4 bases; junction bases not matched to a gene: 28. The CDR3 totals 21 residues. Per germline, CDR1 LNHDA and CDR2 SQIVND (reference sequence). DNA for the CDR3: TGTGCCAGTAGTCCAAAACAACTCCTCGGGACAGTGGGGATGCATAGCTATGGCTACACCTTC. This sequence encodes CASSPKQLLGTVGMHSYGYTF.

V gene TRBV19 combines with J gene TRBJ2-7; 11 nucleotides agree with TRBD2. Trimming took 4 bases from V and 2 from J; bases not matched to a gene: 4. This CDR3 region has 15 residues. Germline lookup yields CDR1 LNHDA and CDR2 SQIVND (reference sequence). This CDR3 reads CASSTLAGDPYEQYF. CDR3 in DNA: TGTGCCAGTAGTACACTAGCGGGAGACCCCTACGAGCAGTACTTC.

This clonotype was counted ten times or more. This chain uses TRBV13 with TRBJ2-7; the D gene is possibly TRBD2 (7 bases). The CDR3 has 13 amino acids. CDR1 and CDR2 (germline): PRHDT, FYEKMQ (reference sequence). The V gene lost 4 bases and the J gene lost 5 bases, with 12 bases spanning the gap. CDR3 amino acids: CASSYRGADEQYF. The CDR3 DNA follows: TGTGCCAGCAGCTACCGGGGGGCAGACGAGCAGTACTTC.

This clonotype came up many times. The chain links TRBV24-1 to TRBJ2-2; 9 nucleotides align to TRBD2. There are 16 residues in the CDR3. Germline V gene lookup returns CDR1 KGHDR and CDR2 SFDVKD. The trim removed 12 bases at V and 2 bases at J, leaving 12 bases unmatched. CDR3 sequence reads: CAVDGRTSANTGELFF. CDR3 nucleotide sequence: TGTGCCGTAGACGGGAGGACTAGCGCTAACACCGGGGAGCTGTTTTTT.

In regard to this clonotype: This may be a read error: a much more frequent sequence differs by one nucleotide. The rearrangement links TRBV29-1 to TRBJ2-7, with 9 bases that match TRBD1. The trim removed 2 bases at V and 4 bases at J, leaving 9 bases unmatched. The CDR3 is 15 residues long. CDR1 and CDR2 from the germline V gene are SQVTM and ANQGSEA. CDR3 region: CSVESRDRAIYEQYF. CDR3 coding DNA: TGCAGCGTTGAATCCCGGGACAGGGCGATTTACGAGCAGTACTTC.

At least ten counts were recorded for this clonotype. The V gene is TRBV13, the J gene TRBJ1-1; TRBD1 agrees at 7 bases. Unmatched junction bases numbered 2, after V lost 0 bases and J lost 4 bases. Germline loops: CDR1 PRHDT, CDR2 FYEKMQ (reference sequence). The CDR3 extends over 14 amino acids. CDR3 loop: CASSLGQGTTEAFF. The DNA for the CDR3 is TGTGCCAGCAGCTTAGGACAGGGGACCACTGAAGCTTTCTTT. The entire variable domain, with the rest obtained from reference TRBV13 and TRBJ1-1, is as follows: AAGVIQSPRHLIKEKRETATLKCYPIPRHDTVYWYQQGPGQDPQFLISFYEKMQSDKGSIPDRFSAQQFSDYHSELNMSSLELGDSALYFCASSLGQGTTEAFFGQGTRLTVV.

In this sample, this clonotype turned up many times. The CDR3 loop is CASSLAQGARETQYF. The CDR3 DNA is TGTGCCAGCAGCTTAGCACAGGGGGCTCGAGAGACCCAGTACTTC. V usage is TRBV7-6 and J usage is TRBJ2-5; 9 bases fit TRBD1. The CDR3 consists of 15 residues. In germline, CDR1 is SGHVS, CDR2 FNYEAQ. V lost 0 bases, J lost 4 bases, and 3 bases stayed unmatched.

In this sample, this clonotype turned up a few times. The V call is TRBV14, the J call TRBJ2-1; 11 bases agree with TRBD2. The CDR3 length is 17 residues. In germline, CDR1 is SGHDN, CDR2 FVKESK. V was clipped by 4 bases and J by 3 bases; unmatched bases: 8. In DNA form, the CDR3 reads TGTGCCAGCAGCCCACGGCGGACTAGCGGGTTCTACAATGAGCAGTTCTTC. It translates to CASSPRRTSGFYNEQFF.